A selection of T cell receptor beta chains follows, all from one sample in a study of cytomegalovirus exposure and HLA in healthy donors. Only in-frame clones appear in the TCRdb table, and some are missing; sequencing was by immunoSEQ multiplex PCR. This sample has over 75,000 clones, with roughly 80% found just once. Sequencing was performed on PBMCs. These TCRs come from a man aged 55-75 years in good health and CMV-seropositive. CDR3s include the opening cysteine and the closing phenylalanine or tryptophan. Each record gives: J gene, V gene, clone size, D gene, CDR3 DNA, CDR3 protein. The D gene is left open where the match is weak. The size of a clone is reported for some rows only, either as once, few or many, or as a class for expanded clones.

>TRBJ2-7|TRBV19|once|TRBD2
TGTGCCAGTAGTGGAGCGGGGGACGAGCAGTACTTC
CASSGAGDEQYF
>TRBJ2-1|TRBV18|once|TRBD2
TGTGCCAGCTCACCCTTGGGGACGGGGGGGACCTACAATGAGCAGTTCTTC
CASSPLGTGGTYNEQFF
>TRBJ1-2|TRBV7-3|.|TRBD1
TGTGCCAGCAGCCCTAGGGACAGCGGAGGCTATGGCTACACCTTC
CASSPRDSGGYGYTF
>TRBJ2-7|TRBV7-9|once|.
TGTGCCAGCAGCTTGGGGAGAGCCTACGAGCAGTACTTC
CASSLGRAYEQYF
>TRBJ2-2|TRBV19|once|TRBD1
TGTGCCAGTAGGCCGGGACAGCAAAACACCGGGGAGCTGTTTTTT
CASRPGQQNTGELFF
>TRBJ1-5|TRBV18|few|TRBD1
TGTGCCAGCTCACGAACCGGGCAGGGGGATCAGCCCCAGCATTTT
CASSRTGQGDQPQHF
>TRBJ1-1|TRBV7-3|few|TRBD1
TGTGCCAGCAGCCGACAGGGGGCGGGGTACACTGAAGCTTTCTTT
CASSRQGAGYTEAFF
>TRBJ2-2|TRBV5-4|.|TRBD2
TGTGCCAGCAGCCCCGGACTAGCGGGGGTGATCGGGGAGCTGTTTTTT
CASSPGLAGVIGELFF
>TRBJ1-2|TRBV5-6|.|.
TGTGCCAGCAGCCTGGGGACTGTCGGATCCCCTGGTACCTTC
CASSLGTVGSPGTF
>TRBJ2-7|TRBV6-1|.|TRBD1
TGTGCCAGCAGTCGACAGGGCGGACAAGTAGTCGAGCAGTACTTC
CASSRQGGQVVEQYF
>TRBJ1-2|TRBV9|.|.
TGTGCCAGCAGCGGACGAAGGACAGAACCCAACTATGGCTACACCTTC
CASSGRRTEPNYGYTF
>TRBJ1-6|TRBV6-5|.|.
TGTGCCAGCGGAGTTAATTCACCCCTCCACTTT
CASGVNSPLHF
>TRBJ2-7|TRBV14|.|.
TGTGCCAGCAGCCAAGGTTCGGCAGGGTTCCGCGAGCAGTACTTC
CASSQGSAGFREQYF
>TRBJ2-7|TRBV5-1|.|TRBD1
TGCGCCAGCAAGATTGGGGACAGGTCCTACGAGCAGTACTTC
CASKIGDRSYEQYF
>TRBJ1-2|TRBV7-2|.|.
TGTGCCAGCAGCTCAAACTATGGCTACACCTTC
CASSSNYGYTF
>TRBJ1-5|TRBV14|.|.
TGTGCCAGCAGCCAAGATCTTTGGTGTGGGACTCAAGGGGCCCAGCATTTT
CASSQDLWCGTQGAQHF
>TRBJ1-5|TRBV4-1|.|.
TGCGCCAGCAGCCAAGTACAGACTATGAATAGCAATCAGCCCCAGCATTTT
CASSQVQTMNSNQPQHF
>TRBJ1-1|TRBV28|few|TRBD1
TGTGCCAGCAGTTTATTAGGACAGGGAGGAGATTTCTTT
CASSLLGQGGDFF
>TRBJ2-2|TRBV5-4|.|TRBD1
TGTGCCAGCAGACGAGACAGGGGTAACACCGGGGAGCTGTTTTTT
CASRRDRGNTGELFF
>TRBJ1-4|TRBV4-3|.|.
TGCGCCAGCAGCACGGACAGCCTGGCCGATGTAAAACTGTTTTTT
CASSTDSLADVKLFF
>TRBJ2-6|TRBV7-3|.|.
TGTGCCAGCAGCCGCCCGACGCAGGCCGGCGCTGGGGCCAACGTCCTGACTTTC
CASSRPTQAGAGANVLTF
>TRBJ2-6|TRBV27|once|.
TGTGCCAGCAGTCCAGGGTCTGGGGCCAACGTCCTGACTTTC
CASSPGSGANVLTF
>TRBJ2-7|TRBV5-1|.|TRBD1
TGCGCCAGCAGCACGACAGGGTCCTACGAGCAGTACTTC
CASSTTGSYEQYF
>TRBJ2-3|TRBV30|.|TRBD2
TGTGCCTGGAGTGGGGGGGGAGATACGCAGTATTTT
CAWSGGGDTQYF
>TRBJ1-6|TRBV27|.|.
TGTGCCAGCAGTTTACTGAGACTTCTCAATTCACCCCTCCACTTT
CASSLLRLLNSPLHF